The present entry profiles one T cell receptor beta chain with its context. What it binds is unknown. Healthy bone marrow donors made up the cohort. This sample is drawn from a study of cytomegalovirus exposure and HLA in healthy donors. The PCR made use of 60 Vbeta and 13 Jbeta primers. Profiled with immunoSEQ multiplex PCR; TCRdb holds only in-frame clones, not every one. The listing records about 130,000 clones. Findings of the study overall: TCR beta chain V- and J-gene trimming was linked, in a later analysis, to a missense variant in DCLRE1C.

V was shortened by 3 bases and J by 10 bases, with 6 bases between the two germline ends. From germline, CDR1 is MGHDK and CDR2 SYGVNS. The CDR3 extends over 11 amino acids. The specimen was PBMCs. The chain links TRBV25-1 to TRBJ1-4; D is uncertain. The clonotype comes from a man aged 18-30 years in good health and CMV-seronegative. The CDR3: CASSEFGKLFF. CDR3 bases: TGTGCCAGCAGTGAGTTCGGAAAACTGTTTTTT.